The TCR beta chain under discussion was sequenced for a study of beta chain features in type 1 diabetes. Study-wide background: Sorted cells numbering some 110 million were examined across all samples. Whole-study results and caveats: The cDNA sequencing approach could over-represent high-TCR-expressing cells. Shorter TCRB CDR3s, moderately but significantly so, marked every one of the four CD4+ subsets in Type 1 diabetes patients.

The CDR3 is 15 residues long. Germline assignment: CDR1 MNHNY and CDR2 SVGAGI (reference sequence). With 2 bases removed from V and 4 bases from J, the gap between germline ends came to 9 bases. As regards this clone: Its antigen is not known.

Since all of the isolated RNA was reverse transcribed, expressed TCRB transcripts were what got sequenced. The method was immunoSEQ multiplex PCR; TCRdb's version includes in-frame clones alone and lacks a portion of them. The sample has roughly 700,000 clones, 13% seen once. Material for sequencing was naive CD4+ T cells from blood. The chain is built from TRBV6-6 and TRBJ2-6; D is perhaps TRBD2 (5 bases). The TCR sequence derives from a man between 18 and 35 years old with type 1 diabetes. CDR3 bases: TGTGCCAGCAGTTACGAGGGAACCGGGGCCAACGTCCTGACTTTC. Its translation is CASSYEGTGANVLTF.